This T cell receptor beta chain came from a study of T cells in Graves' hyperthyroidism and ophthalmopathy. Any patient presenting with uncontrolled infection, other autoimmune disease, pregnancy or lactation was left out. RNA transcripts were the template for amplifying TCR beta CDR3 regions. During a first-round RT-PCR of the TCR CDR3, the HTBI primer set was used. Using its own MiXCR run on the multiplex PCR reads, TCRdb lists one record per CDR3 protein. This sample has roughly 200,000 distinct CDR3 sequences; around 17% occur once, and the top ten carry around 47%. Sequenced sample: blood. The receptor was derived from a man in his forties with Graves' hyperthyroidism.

CDR3 sequence reads: CASSYSTGGGEAFF. The CDR3 DNA reads as TGTGCCAGCAGTTACTCGACGGGGGGCGGTGAAGCTTTCTTT. The chain carries TRBV6-5 and TRBJ1-1; D might be TRBD1 (6 bases). The CDR3 runs 14 residues. CDR1 and CDR2 from the germline V gene are MNHEY and SVGAGI. V shed 0 bases and J shed 7 bases, with 12 bases lying between them.